This TCR beta chain came from a study of T-cell memory formation after mild COVID-19. Across the whole study: TCR clusters mostly belonged to single donors. Findings of the study overall: Contracting CD8+ clones were enriched in EMRA, CD4+ mainly in CM and EM.

TCRdb reprocessed the 5' RACE reads via MiXCR and lists one record per CDR3 protein. The sample contains 200,000 to 250,000 distinct CDR3 sequences, approximately 15% of which appear only once. This clonotype was seen repeatedly, ten times or more. Its antigen is still unknown. The CDR3 has 13 amino acids. Trimming removed 4 bases at V and 7 bases at J, with 11 bases between. The rearrangement uses TRBV12-3 or TRBV12-4 and TRBJ2-1; D unresolved. This clonotype was obtained from an adult woman who had mild COVID-19 (a few samples of this study predate the infection). Cell type and time point are not known. Sequencing input: PBMCs or a T cell subset sorted from them (not recorded which). For the CDR3, the DNA is TGTGCCAGCAGTTCCGTACCTCCGAATGAGCAGTTCTTC. It yields the protein CASSSVPPNEQFF.